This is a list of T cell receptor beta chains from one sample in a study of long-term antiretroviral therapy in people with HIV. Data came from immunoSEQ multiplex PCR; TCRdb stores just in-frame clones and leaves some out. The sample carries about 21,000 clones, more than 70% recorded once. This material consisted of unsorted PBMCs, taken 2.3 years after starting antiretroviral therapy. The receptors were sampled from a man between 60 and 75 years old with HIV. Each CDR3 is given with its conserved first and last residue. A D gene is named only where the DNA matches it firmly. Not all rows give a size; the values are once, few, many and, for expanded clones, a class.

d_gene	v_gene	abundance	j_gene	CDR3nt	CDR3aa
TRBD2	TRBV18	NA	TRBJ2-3	TGTGCCAGCTCACCAACTAGCGGGAGTTTAGATACGCAGTATTTT	CASSPTSGSLDTQYF
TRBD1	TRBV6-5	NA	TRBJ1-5	TGTGCCAGCAGTAGACGGACAGGGGGACAGCCCCAGCATTTT	CASSRRTGGQPQHF
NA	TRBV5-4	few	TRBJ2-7	TGTGCCAGCAGCTTGGGGGGCGGCTTAGACTACGAGCAGTACTTC	CASSLGGGLDYEQYF
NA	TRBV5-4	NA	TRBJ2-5	TGTGCCAGCAGCCTACGGGGAATGCAAGAGACCCAGTACTTC	CASSLRGMQETQYF
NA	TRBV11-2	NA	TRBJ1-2	TGTGCCAGCAGCCTAGTGTCAGGGAGTGGAGGCTACACCTTC	CASSLVSGSGGYTF
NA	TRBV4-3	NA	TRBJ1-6	TGCGCCAGCAGCACCTACAATTCACCCCTCCACTTT	CASSTYNSPLHF
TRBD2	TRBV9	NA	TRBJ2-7	TGTGCCAGCAGCGTCGGGACTAGCGGGGGCCACGAGCAGTACTTC	CASSVGTSGGHEQYF
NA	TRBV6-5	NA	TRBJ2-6	TGTGCCAGCAGGCAGGGAACCTCTGGGGCCAACGTCCTGACTTTC	CASRQGTSGANVLTF
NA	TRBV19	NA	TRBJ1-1	TGTGCCAGTAGTATAGAGAACAGGGCGAGCACTGAAGCTTTCTTT	CASSIENRASTEAFF
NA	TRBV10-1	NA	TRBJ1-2	TGCGCCAGCAGTAATGTGGCGTATGGCTACACCTTC	CASSNVAYGYTF
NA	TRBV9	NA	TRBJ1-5	TGTGCCAGCAGCGTAGGGCCGGAAAGGTATCAGCCCCAGCATTTT	CASSVGPERYQPQHF
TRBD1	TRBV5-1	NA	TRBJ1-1	TGCGCCAGCAGCCAAACCGGACAGGGACTCACTGAAGCTTTCTTT	CASSQTGQGLTEAFF
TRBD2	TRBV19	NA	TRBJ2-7	TGTGCCAGTAGTAGTAGACTAGCGGGAGGGCCGTCCTACGAGCAGTACTTC	CASSSRLAGGPSYEQYF
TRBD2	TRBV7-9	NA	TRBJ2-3	TGTGCCAGCAGCAGGACTAGCGGGGGCCTCACAGATACGCAGTATTTT	CASSRTSGGLTDTQYF
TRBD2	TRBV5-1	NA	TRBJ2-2	TGCGCCAGCAGGTCTAGCGGACCGATCACCGGGGAGCTGTTTTTT	CASRSSGPITGELFF
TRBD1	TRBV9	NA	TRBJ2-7	TGTGCCAGCAGCTCGAGATCGACAGGGTCTGACGAGCAGTACTTC	CASSSRSTGSDEQYF
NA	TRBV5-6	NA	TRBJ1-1	TGTGCCAGCAGCTTGGGTCTGGACACTGAAGCTTTCTTT	CASSLGLDTEAFF
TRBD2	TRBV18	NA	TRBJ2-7	TGTGCCAGCTCACCAGGGGGGGGGAGGAGCGAGCAGTACTTC	CASSPGGGRSEQYF